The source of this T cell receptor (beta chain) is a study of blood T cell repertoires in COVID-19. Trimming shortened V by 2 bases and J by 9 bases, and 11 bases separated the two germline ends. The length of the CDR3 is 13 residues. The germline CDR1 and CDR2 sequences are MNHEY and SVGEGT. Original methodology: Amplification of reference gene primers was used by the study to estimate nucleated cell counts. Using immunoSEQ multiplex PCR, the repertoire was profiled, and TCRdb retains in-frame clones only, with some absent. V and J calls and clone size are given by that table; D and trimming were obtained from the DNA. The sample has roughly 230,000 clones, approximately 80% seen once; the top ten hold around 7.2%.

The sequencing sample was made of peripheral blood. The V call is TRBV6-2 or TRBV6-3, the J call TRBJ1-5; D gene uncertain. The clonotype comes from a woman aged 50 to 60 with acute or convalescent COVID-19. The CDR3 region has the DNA TGTGCCAGCAGTTACACCCCCCCCGGGCCCCAGCATTTT. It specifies CASSYTPPGPQHF.